The entry below gives a single T cell receptor beta chain sequence along with its context. No antigen is known for it. Between the trimmed V and J ends, which lost 6 bases and 11 bases, there was a span of 14 bases. This CDR3 region has 13 residues. Germline V CDR1 and CDR2: MNHEY, SVGAGI. This specimen comes from a study of T cell responses to AZD1222 COVID-19 vaccine. TCRdb's copy holds only in-frame clones and misses some; the assay was immunoSEQ multiplex PCR. Of around 190,000 clones in the sample, almost 95% are singletons; the top ten hold 1% to 1.5%. Study-wide results and limits: Only after the peak T cell response were repertoires sampled. Following two doses of AZD1222, Spike-specific TCR breadth and depth rose. Only a handful of AZD1222 recipients were seropositive at baseline. Clonal diversity was possibly underestimated, and the donors were mostly white British, with more females.

The chain combines TRBV6-5 with TRBJ1-6; D is unresolved. The clonotype originates from an adult in good health. The sample was peripheral blood, taken on day 0 of AZD1222 vaccination. CDR3 loop: CASSQLGGPPLHF. DNA for the CDR3: TGTGCCAGCAGCCAGCTGGGCGGGCCACCCCTCCACTTT.